Below, 4 T cell receptor beta chains from the same sample are listed, as sequenced in a study of blood T cell repertoires in COVID-19. Clones were read by immunoSEQ multiplex PCR, and TCRdb kept only the in-frame ones, dropping some. The sample shows over 150,000 clones, around 83% of them seen only once. Sequencing was performed on peripheral blood. These receptors all come from a woman aged 55-75 years with acute or convalescent COVID-19.

This clone was counted once. The chain has TRBV28 and TRBJ1-2; 7 bases fit TRBD1. This CDR3 comprises 13 residues. The germline CDR1 and CDR2 sequences are MDHEN and SYDVKM. The V segment lost 6 bases and the J segment 3 bases; nucleotides outside the gene matches: 4. CDR3 amino acids: CASRVGQDYGYTF. Written as DNA, the CDR3 is TGTGCCAGCAGGGTAGGACAGGACTATGGCTACACCTTC.

This clone has only a few counts. The rearrangement uses TRBV6-1 and TRBJ2-7; D possibly corresponds to TRBD1 (5 bases). V lost 3 bases, J lost 4 bases, and 13 bases lay in between. CDR3 length equals 14 residues. In germline, CDR1 is MNHNS, CDR2 SASEGT. This chain's CDR3 is CASSDFTGSYEQYV. The CDR3 region has the DNA TGTGCCAGCAGTGATTTTACAGGCTCTTACGAGCAGTACGTC.

The chain uses TRBV3-1 (or the pseudogene TRBV3-2) and TRBJ2-7; 11 bases are a match to TRBD1. The CDR3 spans 15 residues. J gave up 7 bases and V 1 base, and 6 bases lay outside the gene matches. Germline loops: CDR1 LGHDT, CDR2 YNNKEL (reference sequence). The chain's CDR3 is CASSQATGTGGEQYF. Here the CDR3 DNA reads TGTGCCAGCAGCCAAGCCACCGGGACAGGGGGTGAGCAGTACTTC.

For the CDR3, the DNA is TGCGCCAGCAGCCAGAGGCAGGGGGGTGGCCACGAGCAGTACGTC. This codes for CASSQRQGGGHEQYV. The chain links TRBV4-1 to TRBJ2-7; a possible D gene is TRBD1 (7 bases). This CDR3 has 15 residues. Between the trimmed V and J ends, which lost 3 bases and 5 bases, there was a span of 17 bases. The germline V gene encodes CDR1 MGHRA and CDR2 YSYEKL.